The clone carrying this T cell receptor beta chain showed up just a few times. The antigen remains undetermined. This specimen belongs to a study of T-cell memory formation after mild COVID-19. The overall study: There were largely donor-specific TCR clusters.

The study's findings and limits: The appearance of some responding clones in pre-infection memory suggested that cross-reactive memory joined.

Constant-segment primers and 5'RACE yielded cDNA libraries for TCR alpha and TCR beta, each carrying sample barcodes and UMIs. TCRdb passed the 5' RACE reads through MiXCR, listing each CDR3 protein once. This sample yields 470,000 or so distinct CDR3 sequences, of which approximately 20% are seen a single time; about 8.1% belongs to the top ten. V shed 8 bases, J shed 5 bases, and the junction held 15 bases outside the gene matches. This CDR3 spans 16 amino acids. Sequencing was done on a sample of PBMCs or a T cell subset sorted from them (not recorded which). The receptor's source is an adult woman who had mild COVID-19 (a few samples of this study predate the infection). Cell type and time point are not known. J is TRBJ2-1 and V is TRBV12-3 or TRBV12-4; 7 bases fit TRBD1. CDR3 in DNA: TGTGCCAGCGCTACGGGGCTGACAGGGTTCCACAATGAGCAGTTCTTC. Its translation: CASATGLTGFHNEQFF.